This TCR beta chain comes out of a study of blood T cell repertoires in COVID-19. About the research overall: Samples came from the United States, Italy and Spain, spanning acute and convalescent COVID-19.

Unmatched junction bases numbered 14, after V lost 4 bases and J lost 6 bases. The CDR3 contains 16 residues. From germline, CDR1 is SEHNR and CDR2 FQNEAQ (reference sequence). In the authors' workflow: Nucleated cell number was recorded as an estimate derived from reference gene primer amplification. Sequenced by immunoSEQ multiplex PCR; TCRdb stores in-frame clones only, minus some. The DNA was the basis for D and trimming; V, J and clone size are from that table. The data show 320,000 or so clones, 75% to 90% seen once. The sequence was collected from a woman aged 25 to 39 who had been exposed to COVID-19. The sample taken for sequencing was PBMCs or T cells enriched from blood (not recorded which). V gene TRBV7-9 combines with J gene TRBJ1-2; 7 bases fit TRBD1. The CDR3 DNA sequence: TGTGCCAGCAGCTACCCGAAACAGATGACAGGGAATGGCTACACCTTC. It is translated as CASSYPKQMTGNGYTF.